The next 11 T cell receptor beta chains were all read from a single sample in a study of cytomegalovirus exposure and HLA in healthy donors. The PCR made use of 60 Vbeta and 13 Jbeta primers. Assay: immunoSEQ multiplex PCR; the TCRdb copy retains only in-frame clones and omits some. The data contain some 150,000 clones, around 85% of them singletons. Sequencing was performed on PBMCs. The receptors originated from a woman aged 25 to 45 in good health and CMV-seronegative.

The chain links TRBV5-1 to TRBJ2-3, with 9 bases matching TRBD1. V dropped 4 bases and J dropped 1; count of bases not matched to a gene: 13. Germline CDR1 is SGHRS and CDR2 is YFSETQ. This CDR3 spans 18 amino acids. The CDR3 spells CASSPGDREKRGTDTQYF. Here the CDR3 DNA reads TGCGCCAGCAGCCCCGGGGACAGGGAGAAAAGAGGCACAGATACGCAGTATTTT. The whole variable domain, filled in from reference TRBV5-1 and TRBJ2-3, reads KAGVTQTPRYLIKTRGQQVTLSCSPISGHRSVSWYQQTPGQGLQFLFEYFSETQRNKGNFPGRFSGRQFSNSRSEMNVSTLELGDSALYLCASSPGDREKRGTDTQYFGPGTRLTVL.

The V and J genes are TRBV18 and TRBJ1-1, with 10 bases aligning to TRBD1. Germline loops: CDR1 KGHSH, CDR2 LQKENI. J lost 4 bases, V lost 8 bases, and 4 bases had no gene match. This CDR3 spans 13 amino acids. The CDR3 reads CASTGQGGTEAFF. CDR3 in DNA: TGTGCCAGCACCGGACAGGGGGGCACTGAAGCTTTCTTT.

The rearrangement joins TRBV2 to TRBJ1-2; D not resolved. Germline V gene sequence: CDR1 SNHLY, CDR2 FYNNEI. V lost 2 bases, J lost 2 bases, and 6 bases lay in between. The CDR3 runs to 13 residues. In DNA form, the CDR3 reads TGTGCCAGCAGTGAACCAGGAAACTATGGCTACACCTTC. Amino acid sequence: CASSEPGNYGYTF. Combining the CDR3 with reference TRBV2 and TRBJ1-2 gives the whole variable domain EPEVTQTPSHQVTQMGQEVILRCVPISNHLYFYWYRQILGQKVEFLVSFYNNEISEKSEIFDDQFSVERPDGSNFTLKIRSTKLEDSAMYFCASSEPGNYGYTFGSGTRLTVV.

With regard to this clone: Other DNA sequences in the same sample also yield this CDR3. This chain links TRBV27 with TRBJ2-5; 12 bases agree with TRBD2. The CDR3 has 16 residues. The germline CDR1 and CDR2 sequences are MNHEY and SMNVEV (reference sequence). J lost 2 bases, V lost 4 bases, and 5 bases had no gene match. This CDR3 reads CASSSGTSGGQETQYF. The CDR3 DNA follows: TGTGCCAGCAGTTCCGGAACTAGCGGGGGGCAAGAGACCCAGTACTTC.

This clone was recorded a few times. The chain recombines TRBV4-3 with TRBJ1-5, with D uncertain. Between the trimmed V and J ends, which lost 0 bases and 3 bases, there was a span of 12 bases. This CDR3 is built from 16 residues. Germline assignment: CDR1 LGHNA and CDR2 YSLEER. CDR3 sequence (DNA): TGCGCCAGCAGCCAAGATCGGTACAGCCTCAATCAGCCCCAGCATTTT. Protein sequence: CASSQDRYSLNQPQHF.

The J gene is TRBJ2-1, the V gene TRBV28; D not certain. Germline V lookup: CDR1 MDHEN, CDR2 SYDVKM. The CDR3 loop spans 15 amino acids. Trimming removed 2 bases from V and 4 bases from J, with 12 bases in between. CDR3 in DNA: TGTGCCAGCAGTTTAGGCGGAGCTAAGTACAATGAGCAGTTCTTC. Translated: CASSLGGAKYNEQFF.

The rearrangement links TRBV18 to TRBJ1-1; the D gene is possibly TRBD1 (6 bases). With 2 bases removed from V and 1 base from J, the gap between germline ends came to 8 bases. The CDR3 is 14 amino acids. Germline values: CDR1 KGHSH, CDR2 LQKENI. Written as DNA, the CDR3 is TGTGCCAGCTCACCAAAACAGGGGAACACTGAAGCTTTCTTT. This sequence encodes CASSPKQGNTEAFF. Using reference TRBV18 and TRBJ1-1 for the parts outside the CDR3, the full variable domain is NAGVMQNPRHLVRRRGQEARLRCSPMKGHSHVYWYRQLPEEGLKFMVYLQKENIIDESGMPKERFSAEFPKEGPSILRIQQVVRGDSAAYFCASSPKQGNTEAFFGQGTRLTVV.

The chain has TRBV9 and TRBJ1-1; tentative D call: TRBD1 (5 bases). The CDR3 is made up of 12 amino acids. V was pared by 3 bases and J by 5 bases, with 8 bases between. CDR1 SGDLS and CDR2 YYNGEE come from the germline V gene. The CDR3 protein is CASSAGGTEAFF. CDR3 DNA: TGTGCCAGCAGCGCGGGGGGGACTGAAGCTTTCTTT. Full variable domain (rest looked up from reference TRBV9 and TRBJ1-1): DSGVTQTPKHLITATGQRVTLRCSPRSGDLSVYWYQQSLDQGLQFLIQYYNGEERAKGNILERFSAQQFPDLHSELNLSSLELGDSALYFCASSAGGTEAFFGQGTRLTVV.

The chain couples TRBV28 to TRBJ2-1, with no clear D. The CDR3 sequence is 14 residues long. CDR1 is MDHEN, CDR2 SYDVKM, per germline. Trimming stripped 5 bases from V and 9 bases from J, with 17 bases between. The CDR3 DNA reads as TGTGCCAGCAGTCCCCCGACGGGTATGGGTGAGCAGTTCTTC. This sequence encodes CASSPPTGMGEQFF.

The V call is TRBV6-5, the J call TRBJ1-2; D remains ambiguous. Looked up from germline, CDR1 is MNHEY and CDR2 is SVGAGI. The CDR3 sequence is 11 residues long. Between the trimmed V and J ends, which lost 5 bases and 6 bases, there was a span of 7 bases. The CDR3 DNA follows: TGTGCCAGCAGTCACGAGGATGGCTACACCTTC. It yields the protein CASSHEDGYTF.

J is TRBJ1-2 and V is TRBV27; 7 nucleotides match TRBD1. Unmatched junction bases numbered 9, after V lost 5 bases and J lost 6 bases. From germline, CDR1 is MNHEY and CDR2 SMNVEV (reference sequence). This CDR3 comprises 14 residues. The CDR3 sequence: CASSPQQGMDGYTF. CDR3 nucleotides: TGTGCCAGCAGTCCTCAACAGGGGATGGATGGCTACACCTTC.